The rows below give T cell receptor beta chains drawn from one sample of a study of response to subunit inactivated influenza vaccine. TCRdb re-called the RT-PCR reads through MiXCR, storing one row per CDR3 protein. The sample lists 150,000 to 200,000 distinct CDR3 sequences, roughly a tenth occurring once. Sequencing used non-naive T cells sorted from PBMCs, obtained 35 to 45 days after vaccination. The origin of the receptors is a middle-aged man who received an inactivated influenza vaccine. The CDR3 runs from the conserved cysteine through the conserved F or W. Each record gives: D gene, J gene, V gene, clone size, CDR3 DNA, CDR3 protein. D genes are given only for firm matches. A row's size may be missing; if present it is once, few, many or a size class.

-,TRBJ2-7,TRBV27,few,TGTGCCAGCAGTTTTTACGGTCACTACGAGCAGTACTTC,CASSFYGHYEQYF
-,TRBJ2-1,TRBV19,-,TGTGCCAGTAGTATTGAGAGGCTATCCAATGAGCAGTTCTTC,CASSIERLSNEQFF
-,TRBJ2-1,TRBV6-1,few,TGTGCCAGCAGTCCCCAGCGGAGGCGGGGTTACAATGAGCAGTTCTTC,CASSPQRRRGYNEQFF
-,TRBJ1-2,TRBV18,-,TGTGCCAGCTCACACGGGGACTATGGCTACACCTTC,CASSHGDYGYTF
-,TRBJ2-1,TRBV28,-,TGTGCCAGCAGTTTAAGTACTCGAGGGGCACGATACAATGAGCAGTTCTTC,CASSLSTRGARYNEQFF
TRBD1,TRBJ1-5,TRBV3-1,-,TGTGCCAGCAGCCAAGCGACAGGGGGTCAGCCCCAGCATTTT,CASSQATGGQPQHF
-,TRBJ2-3,TRBV4-3,many,TGCGCCAGCAGCCAAGACGCGAGGACAGATACGCAGTATTTT,CASSQDARTDTQYF
-,TRBJ2-7,TRBV30,few,TGTGCCTGGAGCGGGACTCTGAGGCCCTACGAGCAGTACTTC,CAWSGTLRPYEQYF
-,TRBJ1-4,TRBV5-1,-,TGCGCCAGCAGCCCTTCTACCGGTGATGAAAAACTGTTTTTT,CASSPSTGDEKLFF
-,TRBJ2-1,TRBV2,many,TGTGCCAGCAGGGAGGAAGACAGCTACAATGAGCAGTTCTTC,CASREEDSYNEQFF
TRBD1,TRBJ2-2,TRBV6-2/TRBV6-3,few,TGTGCCAGCACGAAGGACAGGGTGGACACCGGGGAGCTGTTTTTT,CASTKDRVDTGELFF
TRBD1,TRBJ1-2,TRBV6-1,many,TGTGCCAGCAGAAGGGGGCGAGACTATGGCTACACCTTC,CASRRGRDYGYTF
TRBD1,TRBJ2-2,TRBV15,few,TGTGCCACCAGCAGGGGGGACAGGGAGGCCGGGGAGCTGTTTTTT,CATSRGDREAGELFF
-,TRBJ2-5,TRBV7-2,-,TGTGCCAGCAGCTTAGTCGCGTTCGATACCCAGTACTTC,CASSLVAFDTQYF
-,TRBJ2-2,TRBV5-6,many,TGTGCCAGCAGCTTGGGTGTCCAGGGTTTTCACGGGGAGCTGTTTTTT,CASSLGVQGFHGELFF
-,TRBJ1-6,TRBV4-1,many,TGCGCCAGCAGCCAAGAACCCCCTCAACAGGGATTCAGTTCACCCCTCCACTTT,CASSQEPPQQGFSSPLHF
-,TRBJ1-1,TRBV29-1,-,TGCAGCGTTGGACAGTCGCTAGGGGAAGCTTTCTTT,CSVGQSLGEAFF
-,TRBJ2-1,TRBV30,few,TGTGCCTGGAGTCCCGGGCTACCGGGGGAAAATGAGCAGTTCTTC,CAWSPGLPGENEQFF
TRBD2,TRBJ2-3,TRBV9,many,TGTGCCAGCAGCGCCTCAAGGGAGGGCCGCACAGATACGCAGTATTTT,CASSASREGRTDTQYF
-,TRBJ2-6,TRBV27,few,TGTGCCAGCAGTTTCCCCTATGCAGGGTCTGGGGCCAACGTCCTGACTTTC,CASSFPYAGSGANVLTF
-,TRBJ2-3,TRBV20-1,few,TGCAGTGCTAGGAGCTCGGGGACTCACACGCAGTATTTT,CSARSSGTHTQYF
-,TRBJ1-1,TRBV7-2,few,TGTGCCAGCAGCTTTCAACAGGGTGACGCTTTCTTT,CASSFQQGDAFF
-,TRBJ2-3,TRBV10-3,-,TGTGCCATCAGTGATGGGACGCCGAGCACAGATACGCAGTATTTT,CAISDGTPSTDTQYF
TRBD1,TRBJ1-6,TRBV11-2,many,TGTGCCAGCAGCTCGACAGGGGGGGGATCACCCCTCCACTTT,CASSSTGGGSPLHF
-,TRBJ2-3,TRBV12-3/TRBV12-4,many,TGTGCCAGCGCCGAGCGGCCCGACTTCACAGATACGCAGTATTTT,CASAERPDFTDTQYF
-,TRBJ1-2,TRBV7-9,-,TGTGCCAGCAGCCTTCAGGGTTTTGGCGGCTACACCTTC,CASSLQGFGGYTF
TRBD1,TRBJ2-3,TRBV7-6,-,TGTGCCAGCAGCTCCTGGACAGGCCAACTCACAGATACGCAGTATTTT,CASSSWTGQLTDTQYF
-,TRBJ2-7,TRBV7-9,few,TGTGCCAGCAGCTTTGTTCCGGAGAGCGGTACCTACGAGCAGTACTTC,CASSFVPESGTYEQYF
TRBD2,TRBJ2-7,TRBV13,many,TGTGCCAGCAGCTTAGGCCGTGCGGGGGGGAGCTCCTACGAGCAGTACTTC,CASSLGRAGGSSYEQYF
-,TRBJ1-3,TRBV4-2,few,TGTGCTAGCAGCCATGGAGAGTCTGGAAACACCATATATTTT,CASSHGESGNTIYF
TRBD2,TRBJ2-3,TRBV11-2,many,TGTGCCAGCAGCTCCAGCGGGACTAGCACAGATACGCAGTATTTT,CASSSSGTSTDTQYF
-,TRBJ2-4,TRBV20-1,few,TGCAGTGCTTTGGGACCGCCAAACATTCAGTACTTC,CSALGPPNIQYF
-,TRBJ2-1,TRBV15,many,TGTGCCACCAGCACAGCCGGTAGGCCCGGGGGCTACAATGAGCAGTTCTTC,CATSTAGRPGGYNEQFF
TRBD1,TRBJ2-1,TRBV18,many,TGTGCCAGCTCACGTCTAACTGGGACAGACGCTGAGCAGTTCTTC,CASSRLTGTDAEQFF
TRBD2,TRBJ2-3,TRBV12-3/TRBV12-4,few,TGTGCCAGCTCCTTGAGCCTAGCGGGGAGGACAGATACGCAGTATTTT,CASSLSLAGRTDTQYF
TRBD1,TRBJ2-7,TRBV7-8,-,TGTGCCAGCAGCTTCCGGACAGGGAGGGAGCAGTACTTC,CASSFRTGREQYF
-,TRBJ2-1,TRBV20-1,many,TGCAGTGCTAGAGAGGCAGGGGGGACCTACAATGAGCAGTTCTTC,CSAREAGGTYNEQFF
-,TRBJ2-3,TRBV14,few,TGTGCCAGCAGCCCCCCCCCGACACCACGAGGTTCAGATACGCAGTATTTT,CASSPPPTPRGSDTQYF
-,TRBJ2-1,TRBV15,many,TGTGCCACCAGCAGTCGAAGGGGCAATGAGCAGTTCTTC,CATSSRRGNEQFF
-,TRBJ2-5,TRBV2,many,TGTGCCAGCAAAGCCGGCGGGGAGACCCAGTACTTC,CASKAGGETQYF
-,TRBJ2-6,TRBV7-8,few,TGTGCCAGCAGCTCTGGTGGGGCCAACGTCCTGACTTTC,CASSSGGANVLTF
-,TRBJ2-5,TRBV20-1,many,TGCAGTGCTAGTATTGCCGGGAGAGGCCAAGAGACCCAGTACTTC,CSASIAGRGQETQYF
-,TRBJ2-7,TRBV20-1,few,TGCAGTGCTAGAGTCGAGGGATTCTCCTACGAGCAGTACTTC,CSARVEGFSYEQYF
TRBD2,TRBJ2-4,TRBV30,few,TGTGCCTGGAACAATCCGGGACTAGTCAACATTCAGTACTTC,CAWNNPGLVNIQYF
TRBD1,TRBJ2-7,TRBV9,-,TGTGCCAGCAGCGTGGGGCCGGGACAGGGGTTCGAGCAGTACTTC,CASSVGPGQGFEQYF
TRBD2,TRBJ2-1,TRBV4-3,-,TGCGCCAGCAGCCCAGATGGACTAGCGGGAGTTATGGAGCAGTTCTTC,CASSPDGLAGVMEQFF
TRBD2,TRBJ2-2,TRBV29-1,many,TGCAGCGCAGAGCGGGACTCGAACACCGGGGAGCTGTTTTTT,CSAERDSNTGELFF
TRBD1,TRBJ1-6,TRBV10-3,many,TGTGCCACAAAGAGGACAGGGAATAATTCACCCCTCCACTTT,CATKRTGNNSPLHF
-,TRBJ1-1,TRBV4-1,many,TGCGCCAGCAGCCAAGTGGGGCGCGCTTTCTTT,CASSQVGRAFF
TRBD2,TRBJ2-5,TRBV20-1,-,TGCAGTGCCCTGGGACTAGCGATGGAGACCCAGTACTTC,CSALGLAMETQYF
-,TRBJ1-2,TRBV7-9,-,TGTGCCAGCCGCCGGGGCGACGACTATGGCTACACCTTC,CASRRGDDYGYTF
TRBD2,TRBJ2-1,TRBV20-1,many,TGCAGTGCTAGTTATGGACTAGCTAGTAATGAGCAGTTCTTC,CSASYGLASNEQFF
TRBD2,TRBJ2-7,TRBV20-1,many,TGCAGTGGACTGCTGGGGCTAGCGGGAACGGCCGAGCAGTACTTC,CSGLLGLAGTAEQYF
-,TRBJ1-4,TRBV20-1,-,TGCAGTGCTGGGGGCACAGTTAATGAAAAACTGTTTTTT,CSAGGTVNEKLFF
-,TRBJ1-5,TRBV4-3,many,TGCGCCAGCAGCCAAGGCACAGGGACGGGCAATCAGCCCCAGCATTTT,CASSQGTGTGNQPQHF
-,TRBJ2-2,TRBV11-2,-,TGTGCCAGCAGCGTGGCGGGGCAAATACCTAACACCGGGGAGCTGTTTTTT,CASSVAGQIPNTGELFF
-,TRBJ2-3,TRBV5-1,-,TGCGCCAGCCAAAAACAGCCTGGAGATACGCAGTATTTT,CASQKQPGDTQYF
-,TRBJ1-3,TRBV11-2,-,TGTGCCAGCAGCTTCTTACAGGGACTCTCTGGAAACACCATATATTTT,CASSFLQGLSGNTIYF
TRBD1,TRBJ1-4,TRBV6-5,-,TGTGCCAGCAGTTACTCGACAGGGATGGGTGAAAAACTGTTTTTT,CASSYSTGMGEKLFF